Following are 5 T cell receptor beta chains from one sample sequenced in a study of blood T cell repertoires in COVID-19. Repertoires were generated with immunoSEQ multiplex PCR, while TCRdb's copy carries only in-frame clones and drops some. The top ten clones hold roughly 2.1% of a sample with 310,000 or so clones, 86% of them seen once. The sequenced sample consisted of peripheral blood. These receptors all come from a woman aged 25 to 39 who had recovered from COVID-19.

This chain uses TRBV28 with TRBJ2-6; 7 bases map to TRBD1. V gave up 6 bases and J gave up 2 bases; unmatched junction bases: 4. The V gene's germline CDR1 is MDHEN and CDR2 SYDVKM. The CDR3 length is 15 residues. The DNA for the CDR3 is TGTGCCAGCAGCACAGGGGCCACTGGGGCCAACGTCCTGACTTTC. Its translation is CASSTGATGANVLTF. Variable domain in full (rest from reference TRBV28 and TRBJ2-6): DVKVTQSSRYLVKRTGEKVFLECVQDMDHENMFWYRQDPGLGLRLIYFSYDVKMKEKGDIPEGYSVSREKKERFSLILESASTNQTSMYLCASSTGATGANVLTFGAGSRLTVL.

This clone was seen a handful of times. The chain combines TRBV28 with TRBJ2-2; D uncertain. The CDR3 is 15 residues long. V was cut by 2 bases and J by 1 base, with 8 bases left in between. Germline V gene lookup returns CDR1 MDHEN and CDR2 SYDVKM. For the CDR3, the DNA is TGTGCCAGCAGTTTAGGGCTGAAGAACACCGGGGAGCTGTTTTTT. Translation gives CASSLGLKNTGELFF.

This chain links TRBV9 with TRBJ2-3; possible D gene TRBD2, 6 bases. From germline, CDR1 is SGDLS and CDR2 YYNGEE. Trimming shortened V by 3 bases and J by 6 bases, and 17 bases separated the two germline ends. The CDR3 totals 15 residues. DNA of the CDR3: TGTGCCAGCAGCGCCACGGGACTCGGCGGGGATACGCAGTATTTT. Translated, it gives CASSATGLGGDTQYF.

The chain links TRBV28 to TRBJ2-7; D may be TRBD1 (6 bases). CDR1 is MDHEN, CDR2 SYDVKM, per germline. V dropped 7 bases and J dropped 3 bases, with 13 bases sitting between them. There are 13 residues in the CDR3. The CDR3 DNA sequence: TGTGCCAGCATTAGGGGCAGGGGCTACGAGCAGTACTTC. This encodes CASIRGRGYEQYF. The complete variable domain, with remaining parts taken from reference TRBV28 and TRBJ2-7, reads DVKVTQSSRYLVKRTGEKVFLECVQDMDHENMFWYRQDPGLGLRLIYFSYDVKMKEKGDIPEGYSVSREKKERFSLILESASTNQTSMYLCASIRGRGYEQYFGPGTRLTVT.

This chain uses TRBV6-5 with TRBJ2-7; TRBD1 might be the D (5 bases). From germline, CDR1 is MNHEY and CDR2 SVGAGI. The CDR3 contains 15 residues. The V end was cut by 0 bases, the J end by 5 bases, with 14 bases between. The CDR3 protein is CASSYSIAGFNEQYF. Here the CDR3 DNA reads TGTGCCAGCAGTTACTCGATAGCAGGGTTCAACGAGCAGTACTTC.